This T cell receptor (beta chain) comes out of a study of cytomegalovirus exposure and HLA in healthy donors. General study results and limits: Analysis was performed later, and it showed HLA-associated TCR beta chains to be more clonally expanded than equally common others.

With 60 Vbeta and 13 Jbeta primers, the PCR was carried out. Profiled with immunoSEQ multiplex PCR; TCRdb holds only in-frame clones, not every one. The repertoire holds about 82,000 clones, with about 9.4% as singletons. CDR3 length: 14 amino acids. CDR1 is SGHAT, CDR2 FQNNGV, per germline. Unmatched junction bases numbered 5, after V lost 3 bases and J lost 4 bases. This clone was observed a handful of times. Its antigen is currently unknown. All donors participated as healthy donors of bone marrow. The chain carries TRBV11-2 and TRBJ2-7, with 8 bases identical to TRBD1. Input material: PBMCs. This receptor was identified in a man aged 55-75 years in good health and CMV-seropositive. The CDR3 DNA sequence: TGTGCCAGCAGCTTGCGACAGGGGTTTTACGAGCAGTACGTC. It yields the protein CASSLRQGFYEQYV.